This T cell receptor (beta chain) derives from a study of T cell repertoires in cytomegalovirus infection. Study-level information: CMV infection and matching HLA type were both indicated by public TCR beta signatures.

The table lists this clonotype with a few counts. Its specificity is not known. TCRdb reprocessed the reads with MiXCR, giving one entry per CDR3 protein. The sample lists roughly 760,000 distinct CDR3 sequences, roughly 35% occurring once. The CDR3 has 16 amino acids. Germline CDR1 and CDR2: LNHDA and SQIVND (reference sequence). Between the trimmed V and J ends, which lost 4 bases and 14 bases, there was a span of 24 bases. General observations from the study: Predominance within the ex vivo response was attributable to HLA-C-restricted CMV-specific TCR beta clonotypes. Carriers of CMV plus the relevant HLA were identified by cumulative public TCR beta family frequency.

The sequenced sample was PBMCs. The sequence derives from a human donor in good health (CMV status not recorded). Some clones in this sample may be carry-over from other donors' samples. The V gene is TRBV19, the J gene TRBJ1-6; D not resolved. The CDR3 coding sequence is TGTGCCAGTAGTACCCGGTTCGGCAACTCTCCGTCGGCCCTCCACTTT. Residues: CASSTRFGNSPSALHF.